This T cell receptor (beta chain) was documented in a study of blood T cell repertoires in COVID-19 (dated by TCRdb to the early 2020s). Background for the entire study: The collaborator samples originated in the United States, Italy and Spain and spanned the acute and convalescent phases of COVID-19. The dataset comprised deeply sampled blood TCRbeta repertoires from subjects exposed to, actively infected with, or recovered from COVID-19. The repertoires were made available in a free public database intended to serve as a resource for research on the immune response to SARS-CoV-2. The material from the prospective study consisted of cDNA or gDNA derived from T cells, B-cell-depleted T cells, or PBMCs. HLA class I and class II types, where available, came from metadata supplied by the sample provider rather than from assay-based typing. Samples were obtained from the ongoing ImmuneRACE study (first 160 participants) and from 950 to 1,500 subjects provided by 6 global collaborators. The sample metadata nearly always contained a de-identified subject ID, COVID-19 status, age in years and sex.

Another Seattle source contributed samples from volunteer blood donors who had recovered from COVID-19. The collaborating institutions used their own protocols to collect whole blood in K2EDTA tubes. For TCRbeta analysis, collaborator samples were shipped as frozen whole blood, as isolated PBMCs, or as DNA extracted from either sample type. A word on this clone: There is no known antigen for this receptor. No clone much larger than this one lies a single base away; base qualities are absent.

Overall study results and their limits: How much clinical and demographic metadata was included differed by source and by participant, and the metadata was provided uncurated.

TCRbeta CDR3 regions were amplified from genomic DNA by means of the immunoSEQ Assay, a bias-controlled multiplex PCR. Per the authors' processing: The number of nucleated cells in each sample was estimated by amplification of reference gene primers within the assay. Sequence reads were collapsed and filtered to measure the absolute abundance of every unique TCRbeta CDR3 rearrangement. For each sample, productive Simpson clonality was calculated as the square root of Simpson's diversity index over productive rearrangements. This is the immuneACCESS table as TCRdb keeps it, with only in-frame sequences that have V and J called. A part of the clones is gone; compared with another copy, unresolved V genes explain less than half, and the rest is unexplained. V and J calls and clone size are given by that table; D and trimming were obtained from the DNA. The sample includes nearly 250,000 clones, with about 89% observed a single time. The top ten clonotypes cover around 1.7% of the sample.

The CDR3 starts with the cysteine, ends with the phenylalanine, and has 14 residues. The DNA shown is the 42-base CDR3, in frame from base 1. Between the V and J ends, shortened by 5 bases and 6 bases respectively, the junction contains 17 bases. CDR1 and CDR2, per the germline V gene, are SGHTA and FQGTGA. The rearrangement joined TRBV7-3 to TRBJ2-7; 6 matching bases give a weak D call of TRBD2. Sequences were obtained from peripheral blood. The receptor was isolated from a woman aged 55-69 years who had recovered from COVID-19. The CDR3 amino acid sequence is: CASSPTGVLSEQYF. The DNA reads TGTGCCAGCAGCCCAACGGGGGTTTTAAGCGAGCAGTACTTC.